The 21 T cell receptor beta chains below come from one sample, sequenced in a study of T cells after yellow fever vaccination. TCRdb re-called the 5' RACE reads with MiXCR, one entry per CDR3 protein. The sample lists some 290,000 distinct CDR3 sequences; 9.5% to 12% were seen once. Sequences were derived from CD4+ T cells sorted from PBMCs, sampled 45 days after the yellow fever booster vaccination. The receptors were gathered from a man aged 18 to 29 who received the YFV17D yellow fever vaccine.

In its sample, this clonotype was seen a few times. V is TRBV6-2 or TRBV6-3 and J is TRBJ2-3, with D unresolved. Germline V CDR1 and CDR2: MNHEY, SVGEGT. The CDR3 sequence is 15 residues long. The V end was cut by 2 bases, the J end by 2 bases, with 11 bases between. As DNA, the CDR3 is TGTGCCAGCAGTTACCCCCAGGCGAACACAGATACGCAGTATTTT. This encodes CASSYPQANTDTQYF.

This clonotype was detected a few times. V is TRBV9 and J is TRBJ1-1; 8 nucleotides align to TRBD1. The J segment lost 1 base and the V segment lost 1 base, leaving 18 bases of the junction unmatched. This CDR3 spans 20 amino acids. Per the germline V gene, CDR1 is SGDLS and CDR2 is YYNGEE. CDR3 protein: CASSVPPYPTGAPRNTEAFF. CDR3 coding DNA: TGTGCCAGCAGCGTACCCCCGTACCCGACAGGGGCGCCCAGGAACACTGAAGCTTTCTTT.

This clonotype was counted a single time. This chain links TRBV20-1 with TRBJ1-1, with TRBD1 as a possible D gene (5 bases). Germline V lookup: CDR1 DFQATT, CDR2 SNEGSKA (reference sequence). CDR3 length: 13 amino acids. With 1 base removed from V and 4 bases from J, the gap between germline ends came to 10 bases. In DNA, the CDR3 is TGCAGTGCTAGAGGGGGGTCCGCCACTGAAGCTTTCTTT. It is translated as CSARGGSATEAFF.

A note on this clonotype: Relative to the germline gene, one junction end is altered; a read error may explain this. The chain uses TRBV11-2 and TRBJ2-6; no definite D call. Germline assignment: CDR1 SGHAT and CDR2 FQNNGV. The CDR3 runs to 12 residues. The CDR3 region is CDSSPGANVLTF. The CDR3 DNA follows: TGTGACAGCTCTCCTGGGGCCAACGTCCTGACTTTC.

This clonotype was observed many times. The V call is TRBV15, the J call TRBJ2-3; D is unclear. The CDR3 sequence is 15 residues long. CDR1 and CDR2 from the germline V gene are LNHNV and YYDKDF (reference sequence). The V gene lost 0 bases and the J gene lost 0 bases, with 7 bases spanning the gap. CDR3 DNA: TGTGCCACCAGCAGAGATCCGGACAGCACAGATACGCAGTATTTT. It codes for CATSRDPDSTDTQYF.

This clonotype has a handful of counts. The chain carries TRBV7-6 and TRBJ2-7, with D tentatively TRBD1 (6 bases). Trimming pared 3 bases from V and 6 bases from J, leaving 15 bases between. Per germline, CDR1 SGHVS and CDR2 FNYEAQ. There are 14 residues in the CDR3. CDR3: CASSLAGTRGEQYV. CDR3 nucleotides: TGTGCCAGCAGCTTGGCCGGGACCAGGGGCGAGCAGTACGTC.

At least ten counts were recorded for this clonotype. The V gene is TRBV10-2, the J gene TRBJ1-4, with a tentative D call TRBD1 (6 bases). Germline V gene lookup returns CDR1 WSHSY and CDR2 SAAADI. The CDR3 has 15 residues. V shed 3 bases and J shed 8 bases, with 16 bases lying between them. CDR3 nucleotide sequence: TGCGCCAGCAGTGATCACACCCGTCAGGGGGAAAAACTGTTTTTT. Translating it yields CASSDHTRQGEKLFF.

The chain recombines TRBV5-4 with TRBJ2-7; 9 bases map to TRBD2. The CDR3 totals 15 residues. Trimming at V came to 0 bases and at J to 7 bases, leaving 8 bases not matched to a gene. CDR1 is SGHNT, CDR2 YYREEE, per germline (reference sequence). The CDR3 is CASSLGAGGPWEQYF. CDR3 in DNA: TGTGCCAGCAGCTTGGGCGCGGGGGGGCCTTGGGAGCAGTACTTC.

CDR3 nucleotide sequence: TGTGCCAGCAGCCCCCTGGGACAGGGCTACGAGCAGTACGTC. It is translated as CASSPLGQGYEQYV. V and J are TRBV7-2 and TRBJ2-7; 9 bases are a match to TRBD1. Germline V gene lookup returns CDR1 SGHTA and CDR2 FQGNSA. This CDR3 contains 14 residues. Trimming at V came to 5 bases and at J to 3 bases, leaving 5 bases not matched to a gene.

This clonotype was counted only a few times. CDR3 DNA sequence: TGTGCCAGCAGCTTAGTGGTACAGGCCTACAATGAGCAGTTCTTC. This codes for CASSLVVQAYNEQFF. V gene TRBV7-2 combines with J gene TRBJ2-1; tentatively, D is TRBD1 (5 bases). CDR3 length: 15 residues. The ends were cut back, 1 base at V and 2 bases at J, with 9 bases in the middle. The germline gives CDR1 SGHTA, CDR2 FQGNSA.

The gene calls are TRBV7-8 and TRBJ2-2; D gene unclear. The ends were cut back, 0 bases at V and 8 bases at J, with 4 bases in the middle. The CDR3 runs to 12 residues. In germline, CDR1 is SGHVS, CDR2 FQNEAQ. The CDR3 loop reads CASSLAWGELFF. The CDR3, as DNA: TGTGCCAGCAGCTTAGCGTGGGGGGAGCTGTTTTTT.

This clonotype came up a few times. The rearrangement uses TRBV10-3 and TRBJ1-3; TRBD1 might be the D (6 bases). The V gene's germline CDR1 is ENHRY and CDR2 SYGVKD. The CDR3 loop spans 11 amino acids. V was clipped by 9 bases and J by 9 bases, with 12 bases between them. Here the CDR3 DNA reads TGTGCCATGGGAACAGGGCTCACCATATATTTT. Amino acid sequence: CAMGTGLTIYF.

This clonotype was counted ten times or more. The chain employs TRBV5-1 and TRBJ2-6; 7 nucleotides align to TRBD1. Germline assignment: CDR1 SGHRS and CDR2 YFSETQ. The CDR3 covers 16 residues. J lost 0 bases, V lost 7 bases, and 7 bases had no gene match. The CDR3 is CASDRDGTSGANVLTF. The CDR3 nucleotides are TGCGCCAGCGACAGGGACGGGACCTCTGGGGCCAACGTCCTGACTTTC.

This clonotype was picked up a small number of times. In DNA, the CDR3 is TGCGCCAGCAGCCAATGGCCGCGCGGACAGGGGGCGTACATTCAGTACTTC. Encoded protein: CASSQWPRGQGAYIQYF. The rearrangement links TRBV4-1 to TRBJ2-4, with 11 bases that match TRBD1. Germline loops: CDR1 MGHRA, CDR2 YSYEKL. J gave up 8 bases and V 2 bases, and 11 bases lay outside the gene matches. The CDR3 extends over 17 amino acids.

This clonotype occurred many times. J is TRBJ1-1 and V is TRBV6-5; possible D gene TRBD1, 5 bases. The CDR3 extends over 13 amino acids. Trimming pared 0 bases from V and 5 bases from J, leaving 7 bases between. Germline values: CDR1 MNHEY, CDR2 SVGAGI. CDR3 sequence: CASSYSRGTEAFF. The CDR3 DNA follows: TGTGCCAGCAGTTACTCGAGGGGTACTGAAGCTTTCTTT.

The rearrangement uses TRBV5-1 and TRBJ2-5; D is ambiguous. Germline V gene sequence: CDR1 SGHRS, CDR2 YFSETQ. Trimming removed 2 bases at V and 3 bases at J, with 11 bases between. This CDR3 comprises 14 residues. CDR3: CASSLIDGEETQYF. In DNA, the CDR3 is TGCGCCAGCAGCTTAATAGACGGAGAAGAGACCCAGTACTTC.

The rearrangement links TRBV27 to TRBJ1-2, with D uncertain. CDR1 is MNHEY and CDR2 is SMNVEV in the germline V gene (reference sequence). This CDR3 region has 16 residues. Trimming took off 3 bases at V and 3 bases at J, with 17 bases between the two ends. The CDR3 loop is CASSFLGERAHYGYTF. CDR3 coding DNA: TGTGCCAGCAGTTTCCTCGGGGAAAGGGCCCACTATGGCTACACCTTC.

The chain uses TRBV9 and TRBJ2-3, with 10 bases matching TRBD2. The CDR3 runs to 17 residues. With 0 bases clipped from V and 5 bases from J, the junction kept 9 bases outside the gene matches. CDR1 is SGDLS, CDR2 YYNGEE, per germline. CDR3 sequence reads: CASSVAPLAGAQDTQYF. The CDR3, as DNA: TGTGCCAGCAGCGTAGCCCCTCTAGCGGGGGCCCAAGATACGCAGTATTTT.

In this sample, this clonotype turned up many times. The CDR3: CASKYQETQYF. DNA for the CDR3: TGTGCCAGCAAGTACCAAGAGACCCAGTACTTC. This sequence joins TRBV2 and TRBJ2-5; D ambiguous. Per the germline V gene, CDR1 is SNHLY and CDR2 is FYNNEI. The CDR3 extends over 11 amino acids. V was cut by 7 bases and J by 0 bases, with 3 bases left in between.

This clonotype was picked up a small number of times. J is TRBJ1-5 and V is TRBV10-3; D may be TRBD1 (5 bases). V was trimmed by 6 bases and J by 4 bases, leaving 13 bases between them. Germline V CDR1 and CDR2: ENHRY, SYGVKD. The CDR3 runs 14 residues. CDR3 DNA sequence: TGTGCCATCAGAAGCGGTCAGGGTAATCAGCCCCAGCATTTT. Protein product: CAIRSGQGNQPQHF.

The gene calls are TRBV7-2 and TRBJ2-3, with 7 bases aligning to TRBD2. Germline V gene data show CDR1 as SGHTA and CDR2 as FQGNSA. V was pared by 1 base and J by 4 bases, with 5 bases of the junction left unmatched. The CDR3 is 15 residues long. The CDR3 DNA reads TGTGCCAGCAGCTTAGGCGGGGGTGGTCCAGATACGCAGTATTTT. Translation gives CASSLGGGGPDTQYF.